The 6 T cell receptor beta chains below were found in one sample sequenced in a study of blood T cell repertoires in COVID-19. Measured with immunoSEQ multiplex PCR; TCRdb has only the in-frame clones, and not every one. Of roughly 120,000 clones listed, less than 90% are singletons. The sequencing input was peripheral blood. These receptors came from a man between 25 and 39 years old with acute or convalescent COVID-19.

This chain joins TRBV7-9 and TRBJ2-3; 7 positions agree with TRBD2. Germline CDR1 and CDR2: SEHNR and FQNEAQ (reference sequence). The CDR3 runs to 14 residues. The V gene end was trimmed by 3 bases and the J gene end by 7 bases; junction bases not matched to a gene: 7. The CDR3 nucleotides are TGTGCCAGCAGCTTCGGCGGGGAGGGTCATACGCAGTATTTT. Its translation is CASSFGGEGHTQYF.

This chain connects TRBV7-9 to TRBJ1-5, with TRBD1 identical over 7 bases. Losses at the gene ends were 1 base for V and 3 bases for J; bases not matched to a gene: 12. Looked up from germline, CDR1 is SEHNR and CDR2 is FQNEAQ (reference sequence). The CDR3 loop spans 18 amino acids. This CDR3 reads CASSLGTGFLGYNQPQHF. In DNA, the CDR3 is TGTGCCAGCAGCTTAGGGACAGGCTTCTTAGGATACAATCAGCCCCAGCATTTT.

A few counts support this clone. V gene TRBV7-2 combines with J gene TRBJ1-2, with D perhaps TRBD1 (6 bases). Deletions cut 5 bases from V and 8 bases from J, with 18 bases between. This CDR3 has 14 amino acids. CDR1 SGHTA and CDR2 FQGNSA come from the germline V gene. The CDR3 spells CASSPWQGIDGYTF. In DNA, the CDR3 is TGTGCCAGCAGCCCCTGGCAGGGGATAGACGGCTACACCTTC.

V and J are TRBV7-3 and TRBJ2-1; a weak D match, TRBD2 (6 bases). CDR1 and CDR2 from the germline V gene are SGHTA and FQGTGA. The V end lost 2 bases, the J end lost 7 bases, and 12 bases lay between the germline ends. CDR3 size: 14 residues. The CDR3 region has the DNA TGTGCCAGCAGCTTAGGGTTGGGAGGAAATGAGCAGTTCTTC. This sequence encodes CASSLGLGGNEQFF.

This chain joins TRBV2 and TRBJ1-3; possibly TRBD1 for D (5 bases). CDR1 is SNHLY and CDR2 is FYNNEI in the germline V gene. The CDR3 extends over 13 amino acids. V gave up 7 bases and J gave up 2 bases, with 9 bases separating them. The CDR3 nucleotides read TGTGCCAGCACCCGGGGGGCTGGAAACACCATATATTTT. The encoded protein is CASTRGAGNTIYF.

This rearrangement joins TRBV27 to TRBJ1-2; 11 nucleotides match TRBD1. Trimming at V came to 6 bases and at J to 4 bases, leaving 4 bases not matched to a gene. The V gene's germline CDR1 is MNHEY and CDR2 SMNVEV (reference sequence). The CDR3 extends over 14 amino acids. The CDR3 DNA reads as TGTGCCAGCAGGAGGACAGGGGGCTCCTATGGCTACACCTTC. Translating it yields CASRRTGGSYGYTF.